This T cell receptor (beta chain) originates from a study of T cells in Graves' hyperthyroidism and ophthalmopathy. Study findings and constraints: Model predictions of ophthalmopathy came a median about six months before onset. In simple terms, a model built on 13 V-J features told ophthalmopathy apart from stable hyperthyroidism.

Germline V gene sequence: CDR1 SGHTA, CDR2 FQGTGA. Trimming shortened V by 5 bases and J by 6 bases, and 17 bases separated the two germline ends. CDR3 length equals 14 residues. TCR beta CDR3 regions were amplified from RNA. The HTBI primer set drove a first-round RT-PCR of the TCR CDR3. MiXCR, run by TCRdb on the multiplex PCR reads, gives a single entry per CDR3 protein. The table has hundreds of thousands of distinct CDR3 sequences, roughly 32% seen once. With regard to this clonotype: Its antigen is not identified.

This sequence originates from a woman in her thirties or forties with Graves' hyperthyroidism. The material sequenced was blood. The chain recombines TRBV7-3 with TRBJ2-7, with a tentative D call TRBD2 (6 bases). The CDR3 coding sequence is TGTGCCAGCAGCCAAGATTCCGGGAGCAGCGAGCAGTACTTC. Its protein is CASSQDSGSSEQYF.